A single sample is the source of the 26 T cell receptor beta chains below, sequenced in a study of T cell responses to AZD1222 COVID-19 vaccine (TCRdb year 2021). Sample time point, as interpreted from the label and publication: baseline before first vaccination. Receptor amplification or capture employed the immunoSEQ multiplex PCR assay. TCRdb stores this immuneACCESS table with in-frame sequences only. Part of the clones is absent; in the studies checked, under half of the shortfall reflects unresolved V genes, and no reason is known for the rest. The sample table records around 100,000 clones; 88% of these occur just once. The top ten clones comprise about 2% of the sample. The starting material was peripheral blood, obtained on day 0 of AZD1222 vaccination. These receptor sequences come from an adult in good health.

The rearrangement uses TRBV4-3 and TRBJ1-3; D remains ambiguous. Germline V gene sequence: CDR1 LGHNA, CDR2 YSLEER. The length of the CDR3 is 15 residues. V lost 1 base and J lost 2, with 9 bases in between. This CDR3 reads CASSQGRTAGNTIYF. The CDR3 nucleotides read TGCGCCAGCAGCCAAGGCCGGACTGCTGGAAACACCATATATTTT.

This chain links TRBV28 with TRBJ2-5; TRBD2 aligns across 10 bases. The germline gives CDR1 MDHEN, CDR2 SYDVKM. V was pared by 5 bases and J by 1 base, with 7 bases of the junction left unmatched. The CDR3 loop spans 16 amino acids. The CDR3, as DNA: TGTGCCAGCAGTGATCCGGGACTAGCGCTCCAAGAGACCCAGTACTTC. Residues: CASSDPGLALQETQYF. The whole variable domain, remainder taken from reference TRBV28 and TRBJ2-5, is DVKVTQSSRYLVKRTGEKVFLECVQDMDHENMFWYRQDPGLGLRLIYFSYDVKMKEKGDIPEGYSVSREKKERFSLILESASTNQTSMYLCASSDPGLALQETQYFGPGTRLLVL.

This chain connects TRBV30 to TRBJ1-2, with TRBD1 matching over 9 bases. Trimming cost V 0 bases and J 4 bases; bases outside gene matches: 3. The CDR3 has 14 amino acids. Looked up from germline, CDR1 is GTSNPN and CDR2 is SVGIG (reference sequence). The CDR3 here is CAWSVPTGGYGYTF. The CDR3 coding sequence is TGTGCCTGGAGTGTACCGACAGGGGGCTATGGCTACACCTTC.

CDR3 sequence reads: CASRLVRETDEQYF. In DNA, the CDR3 is TGTGCCAGCCGTTTGGTCAGGGAAACCGACGAGCAGTACTTC. The gene calls are TRBV2 and TRBJ2-7, with D possibly being TRBD1 (5 bases). V was pared by 8 bases and J by 5 bases, with 19 bases between. Germline values: CDR1 SNHLY, CDR2 FYNNEI. The CDR3 has 14 amino acids.

With regard to this clone: This sample includes further DNA sequences coding for the same CDR3. J is TRBJ1-1 and V is TRBV5-1; no reliable D call. Trimming left V 0 bases short and J 0 bases short, with 6 bases between. Per the germline V gene, CDR1 is SGHRS and CDR2 is YFSETQ. The CDR3 is 14 residues long. The CDR3 coding sequence is TGCGCCAGCAGCTTGGGACGGCTGAACACTGAAGCTTTCTTT. Residues: CASSLGRLNTEAFF.

V and J are TRBV7-9 and TRBJ1-1; D unclear. Germline V gene lookup returns CDR1 SEHNR and CDR2 FQNEAQ (reference sequence). This CDR3 has 15 amino acids. Trimming removed 5 bases at V and 1 base at J, with 14 bases between. CDR3 sequence reads: CASSHWRGENTEAFF. CDR3 coding DNA: TGTGCCAGCAGCCATTGGAGAGGAGAGAACACTGAAGCTTTCTTT.

The CDR3 DNA is TGCGCCAGCAGCCCGGACGGAGGGGAATTGGGCCAGCCCCAGCATTTT. It is translated as CASSPDGGELGQPQHF. The V and J genes are TRBV5-1 and TRBJ1-5; possible D gene TRBD1, 5 bases. V was clipped by 4 bases and J by 7 bases, with 21 bases between them. Per the germline V gene, CDR1 is SGHRS and CDR2 is YFSETQ. The CDR3 is 16 amino acids. The full variable domain, completed using reference TRBV5-1 and TRBJ1-5, is KAGVTQTPRYLIKTRGQQVTLSCSPISGHRSVSWYQQTPGQGLQFLFEYFSETQRNKGNFPGRFSGRQFSNSRSEMNVSTLELGDSALYLCASSPDGGELGQPQHFGDGTRLSIL.

V usage is TRBV7-9 and J usage is TRBJ1-5, with a tentative D call TRBD1 (5 bases). The CDR3 loop spans 15 amino acids. The germline gives CDR1 SEHNR, CDR2 FQNEAQ (reference sequence). The V end was cut by 1 base, the J end by 3 bases, with 10 bases between. The CDR3 DNA sequence: TGTGCCAGCAGCTTAGAGGGAGGGGACAATCAGCCCCAGCATTTT. Translating gives CASSLEGGDNQPQHF.

Comment on this clone: Other DNA sequences of this sample code for an identical CDR3. The genes are TRBV28 and TRBJ1-5; no clear D. The V and J ends lost 5 bases and 2 bases respectively, with 1 base between them. This CDR3 region has 11 residues. The germline gives CDR1 MDHEN, CDR2 SYDVKM. This CDR3 is CASSRNQPQHF. In DNA form, the CDR3 reads TGTGCCAGCAGTCGCAATCAGCCCCAGCATTTT.

This clone has only one observation. The chain has TRBV4-1 and TRBJ2-7; weak D call: TRBD2 (6 bases). The CDR3 is 17 residues long. Germline values: CDR1 MGHRA, CDR2 YSYEKL. V dropped 4 bases and J dropped 4 bases, with 23 bases sitting between them. The CDR3 coding sequence is TGCGCCAGCAGCCCCCCTTCCGGGACTCCCAGTGGGTACGAGCAGTACTTC. It translates to CASSPPSGTPSGYEQYF.

The CDR3 sequence: CASSLEVETLHF. The CDR3 DNA reads as TGTGCCAGCAGCTTGGAGGTCGAGACCCTCCACTTT. This rearrangement joins TRBV5-5 to TRBJ1-6; D gene uncertain. The CDR3 length is 12 residues. Germline CDR1 is SGHKS and CDR2 is YYEKEE (reference sequence). V was trimmed by 0 bases and J by 14 bases, leaving 9 bases between them. Full variable domain (remainder filled in from reference TRBV5-5 and TRBJ1-6): DAGVTQSPTHLIKTRGQQVTLRCSPISGHKSVSWYQQVLGQGPQFIFQYYEKEERGRGNFPDRFSARQFPNYSSELNVNALLLGDSALYLCASSLEVETLHFGNGTRLTVT.

The rearrangement links TRBV7-9 to TRBJ2-1; D may be TRBD1 or TRBD2 (5 bases each). The CDR3 runs 15 residues. Per germline, CDR1 SEHNR and CDR2 FQNEAQ (reference sequence). Trimming stripped 5 bases from V and 0 bases from J, with 11 bases between. CDR3 DNA: TGTGCCAGCAGCAGGGACGCATACTCCTACAATGAGCAGTTCTTC. It translates to CASSRDAYSYNEQFF.

The J gene is TRBJ2-5, the V gene TRBV11-3, with D uncertain. Germline CDR1 SGHNT, CDR2 YENEEA. V dropped 5 bases and J dropped 0 bases, with 10 bases sitting between them. This CDR3 spans 14 amino acids. The CDR3 is CASSPPDYQETQYF. The CDR3 DNA follows: TGTGCCAGCAGCCCCCCCGACTACCAAGAGACCCAGTACTTC.

The V gene is TRBV4-3, the J gene TRBJ2-7; 12 bases align to TRBD2. This CDR3 comprises 15 residues. Unmatched junction bases numbered 0, after V lost 1 base and J lost 2 bases. CDR1 is LGHNA and CDR2 is YSLEER in the germline V gene. In DNA form, the CDR3 reads TGCGCCAGCAGCCAAGGGACTAGCGGGACCTACGAGCAGTACTTC. This codes for CASSQGTSGTYEQYF.

The rearrangement joins TRBV3-1 (or the pseudogene TRBV3-2) to TRBJ2-5, with 8 bases identical to TRBD2. The CDR3 spans 12 residues. Germline V gives CDR1 LGHDT, CDR2 YNNKEL (reference sequence). V was clipped by 0 bases and J by 12 bases; unmatched bases: 3. The CDR3: CASSQEGRGEYF. The CDR3 DNA reads as TGTGCCAGCAGCCAAGAGGGGCGGGGGGAGTACTTC.

The chain couples TRBV4-2 to TRBJ2-6, with D hard to call. The CDR3 is made up of 18 amino acids. Per the germline V gene, CDR1 is LGHNA and CDR2 is YNFKEQ. Trimming took off 4 bases at V and 0 bases at J, with 16 bases between the two ends. The CDR3 nucleotides read TGTGCCAGCAGCCCTTACAGCTACCCCAGCTCTGGGGCCAACGTCCTGACTTTC. Protein sequence: CASSPYSYPSSGANVLTF.

The rearrangement joins TRBV21-1 to TRBJ1-4; the table calls TRBD1, which could not be checked here. TRBV21-1 is shown as a pseudogene. CDR3 length equals 15 residues. CDR3 bases: TGTGCCAGCAGCAAGGGGCTTGGGCTGGTTAAAAAACTGTTTTTT. It specifies CASSKGLGLVKKLFF.

The V call is TRBV9, the J call TRBJ2-7; TRBD1 might be the D (6 bases). Trimming removed 1 base at V and 1 base at J, with 9 bases between. The CDR3 runs to 14 residues. The germline V gene has CDR1 SGDLS and CDR2 YYNGEE. The CDR3 is CASSVRDKSYEQYF. The CDR3 region has the DNA TGTGCCAGCAGCGTACGGGACAAGTCCTACGAGCAGTACTTC.

V is TRBV10-3 and J is TRBJ2-1; 11 bases fit TRBD2. Germline V lookup: CDR1 ENHRY, CDR2 SYGVKD. CDR3 size: 16 residues. J was trimmed by 3 bases and V by 4 bases; bases with no gene match: 5. This CDR3 is CAISGTSGPFYNEQFF. The CDR3 coding sequence is TGTGCCATCAGTGGGACTAGCGGGCCCTTCTACAATGAGCAGTTCTTC.

This clone was recorded only once. The chain uses TRBV4-3 and TRBJ2-1; 13 nucleotides agree with TRBD2. The germline gives CDR1 LGHNA, CDR2 YSLEER. The CDR3 runs to 13 residues. J gave up 6 bases and V 8 bases, and 1 base lay outside the gene matches. The DNA of the CDR3 is TGCGCCAGCCGACTAGCGGGAGGCAATGAGCAGTTCTTC. As protein: CASRLAGGNEQFF.

This clone was recorded once. The V and J genes are TRBV29-1 and TRBJ2-2; no definite D call. This CDR3 has 10 amino acids. Looked up from germline, CDR1 is SQVTM and CDR2 is ANQGSEA. V was cut by 5 bases and J by 6 bases, with 4 bases left in between. The CDR3 bases are TGCAGCGTTTACGCCGGGGAGCTGTTTTTT. Its translation: CSVYAGELFF.

This chain uses TRBV11-2 with TRBJ1-1; tentative D call: TRBD1 (5 bases). Trimming cost V 4 bases and J 7 bases, with 22 bases left between them. The germline CDR1 and CDR2 sequences are SGHAT and FQNNGV. CDR3 length: 16 amino acids. The CDR3 protein is CASSSVSGDRSVEAFF. The CDR3, as DNA: TGTGCCAGCAGCTCCGTATCGGGCGACAGAAGTGTTGAAGCTTTCTTT.

The chain links TRBV19 to TRBJ1-6; D unresolved. Germline V gene data show CDR1 as LNHDA and CDR2 as SQIVND (reference sequence). The CDR3 totals 14 residues. Deletions cut 6 bases from V and 9 bases from J, with 15 bases between. CDR3 sequence: CASSPEVNSSPLHF. In nucleotides, the CDR3 is TGTGCCAGTAGCCCCGAGGTTAACAGTTCACCCCTCCACTTT.

The rearrangement uses TRBV7-2 and TRBJ1-1; possible D gene TRBD1, 6 bases. Trimming removed 2 bases at V and 0 bases at J, with 10 bases between. Germline V lookup: CDR1 SGHTA, CDR2 FQGNSA. The CDR3 extends over 15 amino acids. CDR3: CASSLNPGVNTEAFF. The CDR3 bases are TGTGCCAGCAGCTTAAATCCAGGGGTGAACACTGAAGCTTTCTTT.

The chain combines TRBV4-3 with TRBJ1-2; D gene uncertain. The CDR3 covers 15 residues. V dropped 3 bases and J dropped 5 bases, with 16 bases sitting between them. Per the germline V gene, CDR1 is LGHNA and CDR2 is YSLEER. This CDR3 reads CASSQNRRDRYGYTF. The CDR3 region has the DNA TGCGCCAGCAGCCAGAACCGTAGGGATCGTTATGGCTACACCTTC.

V and J are TRBV4-1 and TRBJ2-7, with 8 bases fitting TRBD1. Germline V gene data show CDR1 as MGHRA and CDR2 as YSYEKL. This CDR3 is built from 13 residues. With 1 base clipped from V and 4 bases from J, the junction kept 0 bases outside the gene matches. CDR3 residues: CASSQGTGYEQYF. In DNA form, the CDR3 reads TGCGCCAGCAGCCAAGGGACAGGGTACGAGCAGTACTTC.